This T cell receptor beta chain was obtained from a study of cytomegalovirus exposure and HLA in healthy donors. The trim removed 2 bases at V and 6 bases at J, leaving 3 bases unmatched. Germline V gene lookup returns CDR1 MGHRA and CDR2 YSYEKL. The CDR3 extends over 14 amino acids. Sequencing used immunoSEQ multiplex PCR; TCRdb keeps in-frame clones, though not all of them. There are approximately 70,000 clones in the sample; less than 95% occur only once, and about 0.63% lies in the top ten. The specimen sequenced was PBMCs. The V gene is TRBV4-1, the J gene TRBJ1-5; TRBD1 aligns across 8 bases. The sequence derives from a woman under 30 in good health and CMV-seronegative. The CDR3 here is CASSQQGASQPQHF. The CDR3 coding sequence is TGCGCCAGCAGCCAACAGGGGGCTAGTCAGCCCCAGCATTTT.